Listed below are T cell receptor beta chains from one sample, sequenced in a study. TCRdb passed the 5' RACE reads through MiXCR, listing each CDR3 protein once. The sample lists 50,000 to 65,000 distinct CDR3 sequences, about a fifth occurring once. Sample: tumor-infiltrating Tregs sorted from the breast tumor. The receptors shown here come from a female donor with breast cancer. The CDR3 runs from the conserved cysteine through the conserved F or W. The order of the fields is CDR3 DNA, CDR3 protein, CDR3 length, J gene, D gene, V gene, clone size. The D gene is left open where the match is weak. Part of the rows lack a size; the others show once, few, many or a class for expanded clones.

DNA: TGTGCTAGCAGCTTAGGACGGGGCGGGGAGCTGTTTTTT
CDR3: CASSLGRGGELFF
length: 13
J: TRBJ2-2
D: NA
V: TRBV7-7
size: NA

DNA: TGCGCCAGCAGCTTGGGTGGGAGTCGACAGCCCCAGCATTTT
CDR3: CASSLGGSRQPQHF
length: 14
J: TRBJ1-5
D: NA
V: TRBV5-1
size: many

DNA: TGCAGTGCTGGAATGCCAGAATACAATGAGCGGTTCTTC
CDR3: CSAGMPEYNERFF
length: 13
J: TRBJ2-1
D: NA
V: TRBV20-1
size: NA

DNA: TGTGCCAGCAGCTTCCTCTCAGGAAACGAGCAGTACTTC
CDR3: CASSFLSGNEQYF
length: 13
J: TRBJ2-7
D: NA
V: TRBV7-6
size: few

DNA: TGCGCCAGCTTCCCCGGGAGGGCGAACACCGGGGAGCTGTTTTTT
CDR3: CASFPGRANTGELFF
length: 15
J: TRBJ2-2
D: TRBD2
V: TRBV5-1
size: few

DNA: TGCAGCGTGGGGGGTACAGGGAAGACCCAGTACTTC
CDR3: CSVGGTGKTQYF
length: 12
J: TRBJ2-5
D: NA
V: TRBV29-1
size: NA

DNA: TGCGCCAGCAGCAACCGGGTCGACGGGAATGAGCAGTTCTTC
CDR3: CASSNRVDGNEQFF
length: 14
J: TRBJ2-1
D: NA
V: TRBV5-1
size: NA

DNA: TGTGCCAGCAGCCCGGGCACAGGCACAGATACGCAGTATTTT
CDR3: CASSPGTGTDTQYF
length: 14
J: TRBJ2-3
D: NA
V: TRBV3-1
size: NA

DNA: TGTGCCAGCAGCAAACTGGCGGCGGGAGGGGGCACAGATACGCAGTATTTT
CDR3: CASSKLAAGGGTDTQYF
length: 17
J: TRBJ2-3
D: TRBD2
V: TRBV6-5
size: many

DNA: TGTGCCAGCAGTGAATGGTACGGGGAAAAGAATTCACCCCTCCACTTT
CDR3: CASSEWYGEKNSPLHF
length: 16
J: TRBJ1-6
D: NA
V: TRBV6-1
size: many

DNA: TGCGCCAGCAGCTTCTCAGCGGGGAGCTACAATGAGCAGTTCTTC
CDR3: CASSFSAGSYNEQFF
length: 15
J: TRBJ2-1
D: TRBD2
V: TRBV5-1
size: many

DNA: TGCGCCAGCAGCCAGGGACAGGGGTATGGCTACACCTTC
CDR3: CASSQGQGYGYTF
length: 13
J: TRBJ1-2
D: TRBD1
V: TRBV4-1
size: many

DNA: TGCAGTGCTAGACCACCGGTAGCGGGAGTACACGAGCAGTACTTC
CDR3: CSARPPVAGVHEQYF
length: 15
J: TRBJ2-7
D: TRBD2
V: TRBV20-1
size: few

DNA: TGTGCCAGCAGCTTGACTAGCGCCTACGAGCAGTACTTC
CDR3: CASSLTSAYEQYF
length: 13
J: TRBJ2-7
D: TRBD2
V: TRBV7-2
size: few

DNA: TGTGCCAGCAGTTCAGGGTCTCGCTACGAGCAGTACTTC
CDR3: CASSSGSRYEQYF
length: 13
J: TRBJ2-7
D: NA
V: TRBV28
size: NA

DNA: TGTGCCGAGGGGGGGGAGTACCAAGAGACCCAGTACTTC
CDR3: CAEGGEYQETQYF
length: 13
J: TRBJ2-5
D: NA
V: TRBV6-1
size: NA

DNA: TGCGCCACCCATAGCGGGAACACCGGGGAGCTGTTTTTT
CDR3: CATHSGNTGELFF
length: 13
J: TRBJ2-2
D: NA
V: TRBV5-1
size: NA

DNA: TGTGCCATCAGTGAGACTCGGGACACTGAAGCTTTCTTT
CDR3: CAISETRDTEAFF
length: 13
J: TRBJ1-1
D: NA
V: TRBV10-3
size: NA

DNA: TGTGCCAGCAGCTTAACAGCACGCCTCTACGAGCAGTACTTC
CDR3: CASSLTARLYEQYF
length: 14
J: TRBJ2-7
D: NA
V: TRBV7-9
size: many

DNA: TGTGCCAGCAGCTCGCGTGGTACATACGAGCAGTACTTC
CDR3: CASSSRGTYEQYF
length: 13
J: TRBJ2-7
D: NA
V: TRBV7-9
size: many

DNA: TGTGCCACCAGCAACGGCAAGGGACCCCGCGGGGATGAGCAGTTCTTC
CDR3: CATSNGKGPRGDEQFF
length: 16
J: TRBJ2-1
D: NA
V: TRBV15
size: medium-sized

DNA: TGTGCCAGCAGTTTCGACAGGGGAAACACCATATATTTT
CDR3: CASSFDRGNTIYF
length: 13
J: TRBJ1-3
D: NA
V: TRBV6-5
size: NA

DNA: TGCAGCGTTGACAGGGAGCCTGGGGCCAACGTCCTGACTTTC
CDR3: CSVDREPGANVLTF
length: 14
J: TRBJ2-6
D: NA
V: TRBV29-1
size: few

DNA: TGTGCCAGCAGTCGTGGGGGGGGCGAAGATGGCTACACCTTC
CDR3: CASSRGGGEDGYTF
length: 14
J: TRBJ1-2
D: NA
V: TRBV4-2
size: medium-sized

DNA: TGCAGTGCCCCGGGACTAGCGGGAGGGCTGAACACCGGGGAGCTGTTTTTT
CDR3: CSAPGLAGGLNTGELFF
length: 17
J: TRBJ2-2
D: TRBD2
V: TRBV20-1
size: NA

DNA: TGCAGCGTTGCCCCACAGATTCAAGCTTTCTTT
CDR3: CSVAPQIQAFF
length: 11
J: TRBJ1-1
D: NA
V: TRBV29-1
size: NA

DNA: TGCGCCAGCAGCTTGGGGGGACTAGGAGGCCACGAGCAGTACTTC
CDR3: CASSLGGLGGHEQYF
length: 15
J: TRBJ2-7
D: TRBD2
V: TRBV5-1
size: many

DNA: TGTGCCAGCAGTAAGGCAATAGCGGGAGTACGGACCGGGGAGCTGTTTTTT
CDR3: CASSKAIAGVRTGELFF
length: 17
J: TRBJ2-2
D: TRBD2
V: TRBV2
size: many

DNA: TGCGCCAGCAGCCAAGGAGGAGACAGGGGTACGCAGTATTTT
CDR3: CASSQGGDRGTQYF
length: 14
J: TRBJ2-3
D: TRBD1
V: TRBV4-1
size: many

DNA: TGTGCCAGCAGCTTACATCCCCCACGGACCCAAGAGACCCAGTACTTC
CDR3: CASSLHPPRTQETQYF
length: 16
J: TRBJ2-5
D: NA
V: TRBV11-1
size: few

DNA: TGCAGCGCCAGCGTGGCGGAGACTAGCGGAGAGGAGATTGGGGAGCTGTTTTTT
CDR3: CSASVAETSGEEIGELFF
length: 18
J: TRBJ2-2
D: TRBD2
V: TRBV29-1
size: NA

DNA: TGTGCCAGCATAAGACAGGGAAGGAAGAACACTGAAGCTTTCTTT
CDR3: CASIRQGRKNTEAFF
length: 15
J: TRBJ1-1
D: TRBD1
V: TRBV6-2/TRBV6-3
size: NA

DNA: TGTGCCAGCAGTTACCCCCGCCTAGCCACAGGGGACTATGGCTACACCTTC
CDR3: CASSYPRLATGDYGYTF
length: 17
J: TRBJ1-2
D: TRBD1
V: TRBV6-2/TRBV6-3
size: NA

DNA: TGTGCAAGTCGCGCCCGGGACAGGGGAGGCTACACCTTC
CDR3: CASRARDRGGYTF
length: 13
J: TRBJ1-2
D: NA
V: TRBV12-2
size: NA

DNA: TGTGCCACCAGCGCTCCTTCCAGGGAAACTAGCGGGAGGGCACTCAATGAGCAGTTCTTC
CDR3: CATSAPSRETSGRALNEQFF
length: 20
J: TRBJ2-1
D: TRBD2
V: TRBV15
size: many

DNA: TGCGCCAGCAGCCAGCAGACGGAAGTAGGGGGCTATGGCTACACCTTC
CDR3: CASSQQTEVGGYGYTF
length: 16
J: TRBJ1-2
D: NA
V: TRBV4-1
size: few

DNA: TGCGCCAGCACCACCGGACAGGCGAACACTGAAGCTTTCTTT
CDR3: CASTTGQANTEAFF
length: 14
J: TRBJ1-1
D: TRBD1
V: TRBV4-1
size: few

DNA: TGTGCCAGCAGCTCCTATGATAGGGTAGACGGCTACGCCTTC
CDR3: CASSSYDRVDGYAF
length: 14
J: TRBJ1-2
D: NA
V: TRBV7-2
size: few

DNA: TGTGCCAGCAGTGGGGGACAGGGAAGGGTAAATCAGCCCCAGCATTTT
CDR3: CASSGGQGRVNQPQHF
length: 16
J: TRBJ1-5
D: TRBD1
V: TRBV6-1
size: few

DNA: TGTGCCAGCAGCACACAGGGGGTCGTACCCGGGGAGCTGTTTTTT
CDR3: CASSTQGVVPGELFF
length: 15
J: TRBJ2-2
D: TRBD1
V: TRBV7-2
size: few

DNA: TGTACCAGCAGTGAGGACAGACCGGGCGGCTACACCTTC
CDR3: CTSSEDRPGGYTF
length: 13
J: TRBJ1-2
D: NA
V: TRBV7-9
size: NA

DNA: TGCGCCAGCAGCCCGTGGGGGTCGACTAATGAAAAACTGTTTTTT
CDR3: CASSPWGSTNEKLFF
length: 15
J: TRBJ1-4
D: NA
V: TRBV5-1
size: few

DNA: TGTGCCAGCAGTACAGACAGTTCCCCCTCCTACGAGCAGTACTTC
CDR3: CASSTDSSPSYEQYF
length: 15
J: TRBJ2-7
D: NA
V: TRBV7-2
size: few

DNA: TGTGCCAGCAGTTTTGCAGGGCGCGGTCAGCCCCAGCATTTT
CDR3: CASSFAGRGQPQHF
length: 14
J: TRBJ1-5
D: NA
V: TRBV28
size: few

DNA: TGTGCCAGCAGCGCACAAATGGGGGATGGGAATGAGCAGTTCTTC
CDR3: CASSAQMGDGNEQFF
length: 15
J: TRBJ2-1
D: NA
V: TRBV9
size: NA

DNA: TGTGCCAGCAGTCCGGAGACCTCCTATGGCTACACCTTC
CDR3: CASSPETSYGYTF
length: 13
J: TRBJ1-2
D: NA
V: TRBV6-1
size: many

DNA: TGCGCCAGCAGCATCTTTGGCTTAACAGATACGCAGTATTTT
CDR3: CASSIFGLTDTQYF
length: 14
J: TRBJ2-3
D: NA
V: TRBV5-1
size: NA

DNA: TGTGCCAGCAGCCCGGACGGCAAGAGACCCCAGTACTTC
CDR3: CASSPDGKRPQYF
length: 13
J: TRBJ2-5
D: NA
V: TRBV11-3
size: many

DNA: TGCAGTGCTAAAGGATCCGACAGCCCCACTGAAGCTTTCTTT
CDR3: CSAKGSDSPTEAFF
length: 14
J: TRBJ1-1
D: NA
V: TRBV20-1
size: few

DNA: TGTGCCAGCAGCTTACCTCCGGACGTCCTTTTCTTT
CDR3: CASSLPPDVLFF
length: 12
J: TRBJ1-1
D: NA
V: TRBV7-3
size: many

DNA: TGCGCCAGCAGCCCAGGACTACAGAACACTGAAGCTTTCTTT
CDR3: CASSPGLQNTEAFF
length: 14
J: TRBJ1-1
D: NA
V: TRBV4-1
size: few

DNA: TGTGCCAGCAGCCCGGGATACTCTGGAAACACCATATATTTT
CDR3: CASSPGYSGNTIYF
length: 14
J: TRBJ1-3
D: NA
V: TRBV6-5
size: many

DNA: TGTGCCAGCCGGAAGGCGACCTCTGCTCGGGGTACGCAGTATTTT
CDR3: CASRKATSARGTQYF
length: 15
J: TRBJ2-3
D: NA
V: TRBV9
size: NA